This T cell receptor (beta chain) was identified during a study of blood T cell repertoires in COVID-19. Study context: Sites in the United States, Italy and Spain provided acute and convalescent COVID-19 samples.

Germline CDR1 MNHEY, CDR2 SVGAGI. The J segment lost 3 bases and the V segment lost 6 bases, leaving 9 bases of the junction unmatched. This CDR3 comprises 15 residues. Generated by immunoSEQ multiplex PCR, the TCRdb table keeps only in-frame clones and is missing some. Among 130,000 or so clones listed, around 84% were seen once. Sequencing was carried out using PBMCs or T cells enriched from blood (not recorded which). The V gene is TRBV6-5, the J gene TRBJ1-2; 8 nucleotides align to TRBD1. The source of this sequence is a man between 35 and 55 years old with acute COVID-19. The CDR3, as DNA: TGTGCCAGCAGAAAGGTTACAGGGGGTGACTATGGCTACACCTTC. As protein: CASRKVTGGDYGYTF.